Presented here are 17 T cell receptor beta chains from one specimen sequenced in a study of shared clonotypes between healthy human individuals (dated by TCRdb to the early 2020s). Library preparation employed the immunoSEQ multiplex PCR assay. In TCRdb, the immuneACCESS table is reduced to in-frame sequences with V and J assigned. These tables do not hold every clone; where another copy was compared, an unresolved V gene accounts for under half, and the others remain unexplained. Counted in this sample were roughly 2.2 million clones; more than 80% of them appeared once. Under 0.45% of the sample goes to the ten largest clones. The sequencing sample was made of naive CD4+ T cells from PBMCs. The sample's cell subset or site, from its label and the paper: CD45RA+ positively selected. These receptors came from a man aged 18 to 29 in good health. Some clones in this sample may be carry-over from other donors' samples.

The rearrangement links TRBV19 to TRBJ1-1; D perhaps matches TRBD1 (5 bases). CDR1 and CDR2 from the germline V gene are LNHDA and SQIVND (reference sequence). The CDR3 has 15 amino acids. The germline V and J ends were trimmed by 5 bases and 1 base, with 14 bases remaining between them. CDR3 region: CASSAPGRSNTEAFF. The CDR3 coding sequence is TGTGCCAGTAGTGCCCCGGGACGCTCGAACACTGAAGCTTTCTTT.

About this clone: This same CDR3 is encoded by further DNA sequences in the sample. The chain carries TRBV7-9 and TRBJ2-3, with TRBD1 matching over 8 bases. V trimming: 5 bases; J trimming: 1 base; junction bases outside the gene matches: 2. The CDR3 covers 14 residues. CDR1 is SEHNR, CDR2 FQNEAQ, per germline (reference sequence). CDR3 in DNA: TGTGCCAGCAGCCCGACAGGGGGCACAGATACGCAGTATTTT. It is translated as CASSPTGGTDTQYF.

V usage is TRBV27 and J usage is TRBJ2-5, with unresolved D. V was pared by 3 bases and J by 5 bases, with 19 bases between. CDR3 size: 16 residues. CDR1 and CDR2 (germline): MNHEY, SMNVEV (reference sequence). The CDR3 nucleotides read TGTGCCAGCAGTTTGTCGGGCAGGCCCATCTGGGAGACCCAGTACTTC. Amino acids: CASSLSGRPIWETQYF.

The rearrangement joins TRBV15 to TRBJ1-3; D not certain. The CDR3 is 14 amino acids. V was trimmed by 1 base and J by 5 bases, leaving 9 bases between them. Germline assignment: CDR1 LNHNV and CDR2 YYDKDF (reference sequence). As DNA, the CDR3 is TGTGCCACCAGCAGAGCGTCAGTCAGAAACACCATATATTTT. This codes for CATSRASVRNTIYF.

The chain joins TRBV30 to TRBJ1-6; no reliable D call. Germline lookup yields CDR1 GTSNPN and CDR2 SVGIG (reference sequence). This CDR3 is built from 12 residues. The V gene lost 3 bases and the J gene lost 8 bases, with 8 bases spanning the gap. Here the CDR3 DNA reads TGTGCCTGGAGCGTAGAAGATTCACCCCTCCACTTT. Translation gives CAWSVEDSPLHF.

The genes are TRBV5-1 and TRBJ2-6; no clear D gene. CDR1 and CDR2 (germline): SGHRS, YFSETQ. Trimming left V 0 bases short and J 2 bases short, with 12 bases between. The CDR3 is 17 residues long. The DNA for the CDR3 is TGCGCCAGCAGCTTGGCTATTGGGGATACTGGGGCCAACGTCCTGACTTTC. Protein: CASSLAIGDTGANVLTF.

The rearrangement links TRBV13 to TRBJ1-1, with TRBD1 matching over 9 bases. The CDR3 runs to 21 residues. The V segment lost 5 bases and the J segment 4 bases; nucleotides outside the gene matches: 26. Per germline, CDR1 PRHDT and CDR2 FYEKMQ (reference sequence). The CDR3 DNA reads TGTGCCAGCAGCCCCCGACCCATTGATAGGGACAGGGTGAGGCCGGCCACTGAAGCTTTCTTT. It specifies CASSPRPIDRDRVRPATEAFF.

On this clone itself: At the DNA level, this CDR3 is encoded by other sequences in the same sample as well. The V and J genes are TRBV5-1 and TRBJ1-4, with 10 bases aligning to TRBD1. Germline V gene lookup returns CDR1 SGHRS and CDR2 YFSETQ. The CDR3 loop spans 14 amino acids. V was pared by 5 bases and J by 8 bases, with 6 bases of the junction left unmatched. The CDR3 nucleotides read TGCGCCAGCAGTTTCGGGACAGGGGAGGAAAAACTGTTTTTT. It yields the protein CASSFGTGEEKLFF.

The V and J genes are TRBV5-1 and TRBJ2-1, with 7 bases aligning to TRBD1. The CDR3 is 15 amino acids. Germline lookup yields CDR1 SGHRS and CDR2 YFSETQ. The J segment lost 2 bases and the V segment lost 0 bases, leaving 2 bases of the junction unmatched. The CDR3 loop is CASSLDQGAYNEQFF. CDR3 DNA sequence: TGCGCCAGCAGCTTGGACCAGGGGGCCTACAATGAGCAGTTCTTC.

This clone was recorded once. The gene calls are TRBV30 and TRBJ2-7; no definite D call. The CDR3 consists of 14 residues. Germline V gene lookup returns CDR1 GTSNPN and CDR2 SVGIG (reference sequence). V was trimmed by 1 base and J by 3 bases, leaving 13 bases between them. The CDR3, as DNA: TGTGCCTGGAGTGCCACACTTCCCCTCTACGAGCAGTACTTC. As protein: CAWSATLPLYEQYF.

The gene calls are TRBV2 and TRBJ2-7, with 9 bases that match TRBD1. The J segment lost 5 bases and the V segment lost 4 bases, leaving 6 bases of the junction unmatched. The V gene's germline CDR1 is SNHLY and CDR2 FYNNEI. The CDR3 spans 14 residues. The CDR3, as DNA: TGTGCCAGCAGTGCCGACAGGGGGTGGGACGAGCAGTACTTC. Translating gives CASSADRGWDEQYF.

The chain has TRBV7-2 and TRBJ2-3; D is ambiguous. V lost 5 bases, J lost 3 bases, and 12 bases lay in between. Germline CDR1 SGHTA, CDR2 FQGNSA. The CDR3 contains 14 residues. The CDR3 reads CASSLGIPTDTQYF. CDR3 in DNA: TGTGCCAGCAGCCTGGGGATCCCTACAGATACGCAGTATTTT.

The chain is built from TRBV6-6 and TRBJ2-3; 9 positions match TRBD1. The J segment lost 5 bases and the V segment lost 2 bases, leaving 5 bases of the junction unmatched. There are 15 residues in the CDR3. CDR1 and CDR2 (germline): MNHNY, SVGAGI (reference sequence). The CDR3 loop is CASSYLGQGVDTQYF. The CDR3 nucleotides are TGTGCCAGCAGTTACCTGGGACAGGGAGTAGATACGCAGTATTTT.

To note about this clone: Other DNA sequences in the sample encode the same CDR3. The chain has TRBV5-1 and TRBJ2-2; 7 bases line up with TRBD2. Germline trimming cut 3 bases from V and 0 bases from J; bases unmatched to any gene: 5. The germline V gene encodes CDR1 SGHRS and CDR2 YFSETQ. The CDR3 sequence is 16 residues long. As DNA, the CDR3 is TGCGCCAGCAGCTCTCTAGCGGCCGCGAACACCGGGGAGCTGTTTTTT. It codes for CASSSLAAANTGELFF.

V and J are TRBV29-1 and TRBJ2-3; D may be TRBD1 (6 bases). This CDR3 comprises 13 residues. Trimming removed 3 bases from V and 3 bases from J, with 10 bases in between. CDR1 and CDR2 from the germline V gene are SQVTM and ANQGSEA. The CDR3: CSVEAGVTDTQYF. DNA of the CDR3: TGCAGCGTTGAGGCAGGGGTGACAGATACGCAGTATTTT.

This clone was recorded only once. The J gene is TRBJ1-1, the V gene TRBV25-1; TRBD1 agrees at 7 bases. The CDR3 contains 14 residues. Germline loops: CDR1 MGHDK, CDR2 SYGVNS. V shed 5 bases, J shed 5 bases, and the junction held 8 bases outside the gene matches. CDR3 sequence reads: CASSYRGSGTEAFF. The CDR3 DNA sequence: TGTGCCAGCAGTTACAGGGGCTCGGGAACTGAAGCTTTCTTT.

The chain is built from TRBV14 and TRBJ1-4, with TRBD1 identical over 9 bases. Germline V gene lookup returns CDR1 SGHDN and CDR2 FVKESK. V shed 9 bases and J 4 bases; nucleotides not matched to a gene: 15. The CDR3 loop spans 17 amino acids. This CDR3 is CARGAGTGCVINEKLFF. CDR3 DNA sequence: TGTGCCAGAGGGGCCGGGACAGGGTGTGTCATTAATGAAAAACTGTTTTTT.